The clone carrying this TCR beta chain was recorded a few times. This specimen belongs to a study of T-cell memory formation after mild COVID-19. TCRdb independently ran MiXCR on the 5' RACE reads; one entry per CDR3 protein. Of a few hundred thousand distinct CDR3 sequences listed, around 21% are singletons. This CDR3 spans 17 amino acids. Per germline, CDR1 SGHVS and CDR2 FNYEAQ. The V segment lost 2 bases and the J segment 2 bases; nucleotides outside the gene matches: 9. The TCR was taken from an adult woman who had mild COVID-19 (a few samples of this study predate the infection). Cell type and time point are not known. V usage is TRBV7-6 and J usage is TRBJ2-3, with 8 bases that match TRBD1. Material: PBMCs or a T cell subset sorted from them (not recorded which). The CDR3 spells CASSLFPGGQTTDTQYF. Here the CDR3 DNA reads TGTGCCAGCAGCTTATTTCCAGGGGGCCAAACCACAGATACGCAGTATTTT.